This TCR beta chain was found in a study of control samples from healthy donors and cancer patients. The V segment lost 0 bases and the J segment 5 bases; nucleotides outside the gene matches: 4. This CDR3 is built from 15 residues. Germline values: CDR1 SGDLS, CDR2 YYNGEE. Assay used: immunoSEQ multiplex PCR; TCRdb lists only in-frame clones, some missing. The data hold around 200,000 clones, with 90% to 95% observed a single time. This sequence originates from a woman aged 30 to 39 in good health. Material: blood. The chain combines TRBV9 with TRBJ1-1; TRBD1 matches at 10 bases. CDR3 sequence reads: CASSVGKGQGTEAFF. The CDR3 DNA follows: TGTGCCAGCAGCGTAGGGAAGGGACAGGGGACTGAAGCTTTCTTT.